This TCR beta chain was sequenced for a study of blood T cell repertoires in COVID-19. On the study more broadly: PBMCs, B-cell-depleted T cells, or T cells were the source of the cDNA or gDNA that made up the material.

Germline CDR1 is MNHEY and CDR2 is SMNVEV (reference sequence). V shed 8 bases and J 10 bases; nucleotides not matched to a gene: 10. The CDR3 is made up of 13 amino acids. Original methodology: Scientists estimated how many nucleated cells there were by amplifying reference gene primers. Clones were sequenced by immunoSEQ multiplex PCR, and TCRdb holds only the in-frame ones, with some missing. The V and J calls and clone size come from that table; D and trimming were worked out from the DNA. The data hold fewer than 45,000 clones, with roughly 84% observed a single time. The sequence was collected from a woman of 80 years or more with acute or convalescent COVID-19. The V gene is TRBV27, the J gene TRBJ2-1; 8 bases are shared with TRBD1. Input material: peripheral blood. CDR3 residues: CASLLQGGGEQFF. In DNA, the CDR3 is TGTGCCAGCCTCCTACAGGGGGGTGGCGAGCAGTTCTTC.